These 21 T cell receptor beta chains were sequenced from one sample in a study of sequential checkpoint blockade in melanoma. The data were produced by immunoSEQ multiplex PCR, yet TCRdb's version contains in-frame clones alone and is incomplete. The repertoire holds around 1,300 clones, with about 61% as singletons. The treatment denotes: randomized to nivolumab then ipilimumab (arm A) or the reverse (arm B). The sequences come from CD8+ T cells sorted from blood (inferred from file names), collected from a patient given nivolumab and ipilimumab in sequence. The origin of the receptors is a human donor with melanoma.

This clone was seen only a few times. This chain joins TRBV4-3 and TRBJ2-2; TRBD1 agrees at 7 bases. V lost 0 bases and J lost 3; bases outside the gene matches: 13. Germline lookup yields CDR1 LGHNA and CDR2 YSLEER. This CDR3 region has 19 residues. CDR3 residues: CASSQDVMGQSSYTGELFF. In DNA form, the CDR3 reads TGCGCCAGCAGCCAAGATGTTATGGGACAGTCGTCTTACACCGGGGAGCTGTTTTTT.

This clone occurred once. This chain links TRBV30 with TRBJ1-2; 9 positions agree with TRBD1. CDR3 size: 14 residues. The germline V gene encodes CDR1 GTSNPN and CDR2 SVGIG (reference sequence). Trimming at V came to 2 bases and at J to 8 bases, leaving 9 bases not matched to a gene. The chain's CDR3 is CAWSSGQGMSGYTF. CDR3 coding DNA: TGTGCCTGGAGTTCGGGACAGGGAATGTCAGGCTACACCTTC.

The chain joins TRBV5-1 to TRBJ2-7, with D possibly being TRBD1 (5 bases). Trimming left V 0 bases short and J 5 bases short, with 9 bases between. In germline, CDR1 is SGHRS, CDR2 YFSETQ. The CDR3 covers 13 residues. CDR3 sequence (DNA): TGCGCCAGCAGCTTGGCGACAGTCCACGAGCAGTACTTC. Encoded protein: CASSLATVHEQYF. The entire variable domain, with the rest obtained from reference TRBV5-1 and TRBJ2-7, is as follows: KAGVTQTPRYLIKTRGQQVTLSCSPISGHRSVSWYQQTPGQGLQFLFEYFSETQRNKGNFPGRFSGRQFSNSRSEMNVSTLELGDSALYLCASSLATVHEQYFGPGTRLTVT.

This chain joins TRBV27 and TRBJ2-5; possible D gene TRBD2, 5 bases. TRBJ2-7 matches the DNA end more closely, so the J call is doubtful. Germline V gene data show CDR1 as MNHEY and CDR2 as SMNVEV (reference sequence). There are 15 residues in the CDR3. CDR3 bases: TGTGCCAGCAGTTTGTCCAGCGGTGGTACCTACGAGCAGTACTTC. Its translation is CASSLSSGGTYEQYF.

This rearrangement joins TRBV7-6 to TRBJ1-5; 9 bases agree with TRBD1. J was trimmed by 4 bases and V by 5 bases; bases with no gene match: 3. Germline CDR1 SGHVS, CDR2 FNYEAQ. There are 14 residues in the CDR3. This CDR3 is CASSLGTGNQPQHF. The CDR3 nucleotides read TGTGCCAGCAGCCTCGGGACAGGGAATCAGCCCCAGCATTTT.

The chain joins TRBV4-2 to TRBJ2-2; 11 bases fit TRBD2. Trimming removed 1 base from V and 3 bases from J; junction bases left unmatched: 10. This CDR3 comprises 19 residues. Germline V CDR1 and CDR2: LGHNA, YNFKEQ. The CDR3: CASSQAASGRIGDTGELFF. CDR3 coding DNA: TGTGCCAGCAGCCAAGCCGCTAGCGGGAGGATTGGAGACACCGGGGAGCTGTTTTTT.

This clone showed up just a few times. The chain joins TRBV30 to TRBJ2-1; a weak D match, TRBD1 (5 bases). The CDR3 covers 13 residues. V was clipped by 0 bases and J by 9 bases, with 12 bases between them. CDR1 is GTSNPN, CDR2 SVGIG, per germline (reference sequence). CDR3 nucleotides: TGTGCCTGGAGTGTATCAGGGTTTGGTGAGCAGTTCTTC. It codes for CAWSVSGFGEQFF.

This clone was seen a handful of times. The chain is built from TRBV13 and TRBJ1-4, with unresolved D. Germline-derived CDR1 and CDR2 are PRHDT and FYEKMQ (reference sequence). V lost 5 bases and J lost 0, with 13 bases in between. The CDR3 covers 16 residues. The CDR3 loop is CASSEGTWATNEKLFF. In DNA form, the CDR3 reads TGTGCCAGCAGCGAGGGAACTTGGGCAACTAATGAAAAACTGTTTTTT. The whole variable domain, remainder taken from reference TRBV13 and TRBJ1-4, is AAGVIQSPRHLIKEKRETATLKCYPIPRHDTVYWYQQGPGQDPQFLISFYEKMQSDKGSIPDRFSAQQFSDYHSELNMSSLELGDSALYFCASSEGTWATNEKLFFGSGTQLSVL.

This chain connects TRBV5-1 to TRBJ2-2, with D uncertain. The CDR3 covers 18 residues. The ends were cut back, 0 bases at V and 4 bases at J, with 19 bases in the middle. Per germline, CDR1 SGHRS and CDR2 YFSETQ. The DNA of the CDR3 is TGCGCCAGCAGCTTGGAAGGCGGCAGCCACGTAATCACCGGGGAGCTGTTTTTT. Translated, it gives CASSLEGGSHVITGELFF.

The V and J genes are TRBV28 and TRBJ2-7; 7 positions agree with TRBD2. Trimming took 3 bases from V and 2 from J; bases not matched to a gene: 1. The CDR3 sequence is 13 residues long. Germline V gene lookup returns CDR1 MDHEN and CDR2 SYDVKM. CDR3 sequence: CASSFTSAYEQYF. The CDR3, as DNA: TGTGCCAGCAGTTTCACTAGCGCCTACGAGCAGTACTTC. Complete variable domain (other parts from reference TRBV28 and TRBJ2-7): DVKVTQSSRYLVKRTGEKVFLECVQDMDHENMFWYRQDPGLGLRLIYFSYDVKMKEKGDIPEGYSVSREKKERFSLILESASTNQTSMYLCASSFTSAYEQYFGPGTRLTVT.

The J gene is TRBJ1-5, the V gene TRBV19; unclear D gene. CDR3 length: 13 residues. V lost 5 bases, J lost 4 bases, and 9 bases lay in between. Germline V gene lookup returns CDR1 LNHDA and CDR2 SQIVND (reference sequence). In DNA, the CDR3 is TGTGCCAGTAGTCTTCGCGGGAATCAGCCCCAGCATTTT. Amino acid sequence: CASSLRGNQPQHF.

This sequence joins TRBV6-5 and TRBJ2-5; a weak D match, TRBD1 (6 bases). V was clipped by 2 bases and J by 11 bases, with 18 bases between them. The germline gives CDR1 MNHEY, CDR2 SVGAGI. The CDR3 runs 14 residues. Written as DNA, the CDR3 is TGTGCCAGCAGTTACCTACAGGGTAGCATAGAGCAGTACTTC. Translating it yields CASSYLQGSIEQYF.

The CDR3: CASSSSGTGKKTQYF. In nucleotides, the CDR3 is TGTGCCAGCAGCTCCTCCGGGACAGGGAAGAAGACCCAGTACTTC. The chain uses TRBV11-2 and TRBJ2-5; 9 nucleotides line up with TRBD1. Per the germline V gene, CDR1 is SGHAT and CDR2 is FQNNGV. There are 15 residues in the CDR3. J was trimmed by 6 bases and V by 4 bases; bases with no gene match: 9.

The chain recombines TRBV6-5 with TRBJ1-2, with D maybe TRBD1 (5 bases). V was shortened by 2 bases and J by 7 bases, with 11 bases between the two germline ends. CDR1 is MNHEY and CDR2 is SVGAGI in the germline V gene. This CDR3 is 13 amino acids long. The CDR3 protein is CASSYPGLGGYTF. The DNA for the CDR3 is TGTGCCAGCAGTTACCCAGGGCTAGGTGGCTACACCTTC.

This chain connects TRBV5-4 to TRBJ2-7, with 10 bases identical to TRBD1. J lost 2 bases, V lost 3 bases, and 5 bases had no gene match. The germline V gene encodes CDR1 SGHNT and CDR2 YYREEE (reference sequence). The length of the CDR3 is 15 residues. The CDR3 nucleotides are TGTGCCAGCAGCTCACCGGGACAGGGGACCTACGAGCAGTACTTC. It encodes CASSSPGQGTYEQYF.

The table lists this clone with a few counts. The J gene is TRBJ2-7, the V gene TRBV28, with 7 bases fitting TRBD1. The CDR3 length is 15 residues. The germline gives CDR1 MDHEN, CDR2 SYDVKM. V lost 6 bases, J lost 2 bases, and 10 bases stayed unmatched. This CDR3 is CASSPTGVGAYEQYF. The DNA of the CDR3 is TGTGCCAGCAGCCCCACAGGGGTAGGGGCCTACGAGCAGTACTTC.

This rearrangement joins TRBV27 to TRBJ1-1, with TRBD1 matching over 9 bases. CDR3 length: 17 amino acids. Looked up from germline, CDR1 is MNHEY and CDR2 is SMNVEV (reference sequence). Trimming at V came to 3 bases and at J to 4 bases, leaving 12 bases not matched to a gene. The CDR3 nucleotides read TGTGCCAGCAGTTTCCAGACAGGGGGGAGAGTGGGCACTGAAGCTTTCTTT. Residues: CASSFQTGGRVGTEAFF.

This clone was observed a few times. The conserved phenylalanine or tryptophan is not found at the CDR3 terminus, so this likely reflects a read error. In the same sample, other DNA sequences code for this CDR3. This chain joins TRBV15 and TRBJ2-7, with D perhaps matching TRBD2 (5 bases). This CDR3 spans 15 amino acids. Germline assignment: CDR1 LNHNV and CDR2 YYDKDF (reference sequence). The CDR3 DNA sequence: TGCGCCACCAGCAGAGATGCTAGCATCGCATACGAGCAGTACTAC. This translates into CATSRDASIAYEQYY.

The chain joins TRBV11-2 to TRBJ1-2; 11 positions match TRBD1. Trimming removed 6 bases from V and 3 bases from J; junction bases left unmatched: 6. Germline CDR1 SGHAT, CDR2 FQNNGV. This CDR3 is built from 15 residues. Here the CDR3 reads CASSHLGQGDYGYTF. The CDR3 region has the DNA TGTGCCAGCAGTCACCTGGGACAGGGGGACTATGGCTACACCTTC.

This clone came up once. CDR3 residues: CAWSRAPLLAEFTNEQFF. The CDR3 DNA follows: TGTGCCTGGAGCCGGGCCCCCTTACTAGCGGAGTTTACCAATGAGCAGTTCTTC. The gene calls are TRBV30 and TRBJ2-1; 8 nucleotides agree with TRBD2. CDR3 length: 18 residues. The V segment lost 3 bases and the J segment 6 bases; nucleotides outside the gene matches: 19. Per the germline V gene, CDR1 is GTSNPN and CDR2 is SVGIG (reference sequence).

This clone appeared a few times. The gene calls are TRBV6-6 and TRBJ2-7; 8 nucleotides line up with TRBD1. After removal of 4 bases from V and 0 bases from J, the junction contained 5 bases not matched to a gene. The germline V gene has CDR1 MNHNY and CDR2 SVGAGI (reference sequence). The CDR3 contains 15 residues. The CDR3 bases are TGTGCCAGCAGTTTTGACAGGGGTTACTCCTACGAGCAGTACTTC. Encoded protein: CASSFDRGYSYEQYF.